This entry is about one T cell receptor (beta chain). Its antigen is not known. The sample is drawn from a study of Tregs in tolerant kidney transplant recipients. General study points: Biological reproducibility was not directly addressed, but technical replication error appeared minimal.

Germline lookup yields CDR1 SGHTA and CDR2 FQGNSA. The CDR3 has 18 residues. The V gene end was trimmed by 4 bases and the J gene end by 1 base; junction bases not matched to a gene: 12. Clones were read by immunoSEQ multiplex PCR, and TCRdb kept only the in-frame ones, dropping some. The sample yields about 110,000 clones, about 90% seen once. CD4+CD25+CD127- Tregs, CD4+CD25- non-Tregs, CD4 and CD8 cells were sorted. This TCR was recovered from a human donor who received a combined kidney and bone marrow transplant. The chain recombines TRBV7-2 with TRBJ2-1; 8 bases align to TRBD1. The sample here was CD4+ T cells from blood, taken before the transplant. The chain's CDR3 is CASSSSGQVGGSYNEQFF. For the CDR3, the DNA is TGTGCCAGCAGCTCCTCGGGACAGGTGGGGGGATCCTACAATGAGCAGTTCTTC.